What follows are 4 T cell receptor beta chains derived from one specimen sequenced in a study of T cells after yellow fever vaccination. TCRdb reprocessed the 5' RACE reads with MiXCR, giving one entry per CDR3 protein. The table lists around 550,000 distinct CDR3 sequences, 15% to 20% of them singletons. Sequenced material: PBMCs, taken 15 days after the yellow fever booster vaccination. The receptors were sampled from a man aged 25-45 years who received the YFV17D yellow fever vaccine.

This clonotype was seen repeatedly, ten times or more. The rearrangement links TRBV6-2 or TRBV6-3 to TRBJ2-1, with no clear D. CDR3 size: 16 residues. The V end was cut by 5 bases, the J end by 3 bases, with 17 bases between. Germline V gives CDR1 MNHEY, CDR2 SVGEGT. The CDR3 loop is CASSPHVGRGYNEQFF. The CDR3 DNA reads as TGTGCCAGCAGTCCACATGTGGGAAGAGGCTACAATGAGCAGTTCTTC.

This clonotype was counted between two and nine times. The chain couples TRBV7-9 to TRBJ2-3; D gene ambiguous. V gave up 2 bases and J gave up 4 bases, with 4 bases separating them. The CDR3 totals 12 residues. CDR1 is SEHNR and CDR2 is FQNEAQ in the germline V gene (reference sequence). The CDR3 region is CASSLFSDTQYF. CDR3 DNA: TGTGCCAGCAGCTTATTTTCAGATACGCAGTATTTT.

The chain is built from TRBV7-9 and TRBJ2-1; 8 nucleotides align to TRBD2. This CDR3 contains 17 residues. In germline, CDR1 is SEHNR, CDR2 FQNEAQ (reference sequence). V was pared by 5 bases and J by 6 bases, with 15 bases of the junction left unmatched. The CDR3, as DNA: TGTGCCAGCAGCCCCAGCGGGAGATTGGCAAGGCCCAATGAGCAGTTCTTC. Translated: CASSPSGRLARPNEQFF.

This clonotype came up a few times. This rearrangement joins TRBV4-3 to TRBJ2-7; 12 bases agree with TRBD2. The ends lost 2 bases at V and 0 bases at J; junction bases unmatched: 14. Germline V lookup: CDR1 LGHNA, CDR2 YSLEER. This CDR3 region has 20 residues. The CDR3 loop is CASSQLAGGPERYSSYEQYF. CDR3 sequence (DNA): TGCGCCAGCAGCCAACTAGCGGGAGGGCCAGAAAGATACAGCTCCTACGAGCAGTACTTC.